This T cell receptor beta chain was obtained from a study of healthy donors' naive CD4 and CD8 T cells. About the study: Donors, half of them female, were 20-25, 40-50 or 60-70 years old.

Starting from roughly 0.45 ug of total RNA, TCR libraries were made with linear amplification. TCRdb processed the reads anew with MiXCR; each CDR3 protein has one entry. The data show 150,000 to 200,000 distinct CDR3 sequences, with about 70% seen just once and 2% to 2.5% held by the top ten. General study points: Bulk sequencing left alpha and beta chains unpaired. Positive CDR3 charge linked to CD4+ cells, negative to CD8+ cells. CDR3 charge plus V and J genes appeared to account for approximately 13% of CD4/CD8 variance.

With respect to this clonotype: The antigen is not known.

The length of the CDR3 is 14 residues. Trimming pared 3 bases from V and 2 bases from J, leaving 8 bases between. Germline V gene sequence: CDR1 PRHDT, CDR2 FYEKMQ (reference sequence). The receptor comes from a pool of human donors in good health; the sample pools cells from several healthy donors. Sequencing input: naive CD4+ and CD8+ T cells sorted from blood, pooled from several donors. The V and J genes are TRBV13 and TRBJ1-3; tentatively, D is TRBD1 (5 bases). CDR3 amino acids: CASSFGRAGNTIYF. Here the CDR3 DNA reads TGTGCCAGCAGCTTCGGCAGGGCTGGAAACACCATATATTTT.